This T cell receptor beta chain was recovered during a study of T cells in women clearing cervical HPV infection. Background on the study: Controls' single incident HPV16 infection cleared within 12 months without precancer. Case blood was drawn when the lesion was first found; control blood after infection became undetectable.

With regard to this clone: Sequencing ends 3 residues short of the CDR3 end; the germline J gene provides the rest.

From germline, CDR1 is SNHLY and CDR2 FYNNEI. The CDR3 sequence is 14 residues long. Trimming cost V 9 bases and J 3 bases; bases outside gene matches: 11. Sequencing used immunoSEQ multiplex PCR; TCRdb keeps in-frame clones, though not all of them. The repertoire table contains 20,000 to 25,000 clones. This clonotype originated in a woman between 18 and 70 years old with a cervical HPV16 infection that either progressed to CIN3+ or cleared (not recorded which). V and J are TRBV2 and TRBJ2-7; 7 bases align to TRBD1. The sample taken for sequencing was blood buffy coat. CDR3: CASDRVLGNYEQYF. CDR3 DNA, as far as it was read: TGTGCCAGTGACAGGGTACTAGGGAACTACGAG. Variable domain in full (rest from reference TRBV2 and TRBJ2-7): EPEVTQTPSHQVTQMGQEVILRCVPISNHLYFYWYRQILGQKVEFLVSFYNNEISEKSEIFDDQFSVERPDGSNFTLKIRSTKLEDSAMYFCASDRVLGNYEQYFGPGTRLTVT.